Listed here are 21 T cell receptor beta chains from one sample, sequenced in a study of blood T cell repertoires in COVID-19 (dated by TCRdb to 2020 to 2022). The receptor library was made with the immunoSEQ multiplex PCR assay. Held by TCRdb, this immuneACCESS table contains in-frame sequences only and omits some clones. Under half of the omission traces to an unresolved V gene where checked; the cause of the rest is unknown. The sample has 250,000 to 300,000 clones on record, about 88% of them singletons. In total, the top ten clones hold roughly 10% of the sample. Sequenced: peripheral blood. These receptors were collected from a woman in her 30s with COVID-19, enrolled during active disease.

The rearrangement uses TRBV9 and TRBJ1-2, with D perhaps TRBD1 (6 bases). The CDR3 extends over 14 amino acids. Between the trimmed V and J ends, which lost 4 bases and 5 bases, there was a span of 15 bases. The germline gives CDR1 SGDLS, CDR2 YYNGEE. The CDR3 is CASSSTGTPYGYTF. The CDR3 DNA sequence: TGTGCCAGCAGCAGTACCGGGACACCATATGGCTACACCTTC. Together with reference TRBV9 and TRBJ1-2, the CDR3 gives the full variable domain: DSGVTQTPKHLITATGQRVTLRCSPRSGDLSVYWYQQSLDQGLQFLIQYYNGEERAKGNILERFSAQQFPDLHSELNLSSLELGDSALYFCASSSTGTPYGYTFGSGTRLTVV.

This chain connects TRBV5-1 to TRBJ1-2, with 7 positions matching TRBD1. The germline gives CDR1 SGHRS, CDR2 YFSETQ. Trimming at V came to 0 bases and at J to 4 bases, leaving 3 bases not matched to a gene. The CDR3 has 14 residues. CDR3: CASSLDGQAYGYTF. Here the CDR3 DNA reads TGCGCCAGCAGCTTGGACGGACAGGCCTATGGCTACACCTTC. The variable domain in full, with the rest retrieved from reference TRBV5-1 and TRBJ1-2, is KAGVTQTPRYLIKTRGQQVTLSCSPISGHRSVSWYQQTPGQGLQFLFEYFSETQRNKGNFPGRFSGRQFSNSRSEMNVSTLELGDSALYLCASSLDGQAYGYTFGSGTRLTVV.

V gene TRBV18 combines with J gene TRBJ2-7, with TRBD2 matching 8 bases. CDR3 length: 14 residues. The J segment lost 2 bases and the V segment lost 3 bases, leaving 3 bases of the junction unmatched. Germline-derived CDR1 and CDR2 are KGHSH and LQKENI. CDR3 protein: CASSPGTRTYEQYF. The DNA for the CDR3 is TGTGCCAGCTCACCCGGGACTAGGACCTACGAGCAGTACTTC. Full variable domain (rest looked up from reference TRBV18 and TRBJ2-7): NAGVMQNPRHLVRRRGQEARLRCSPMKGHSHVYWYRQLPEEGLKFMVYLQKENIIDESGMPKERFSAEFPKEGPSILRIQQVVRGDSAAYFCASSPGTRTYEQYFGPGTRLTVT.

The V call is TRBV28, the J call TRBJ2-7, with TRBD1 matching over 10 bases. The CDR3 runs 14 residues. Germline-derived CDR1 and CDR2 are MDHEN and SYDVKM. Unmatched junction bases numbered 8, after V lost 7 bases and J lost 5 bases. The CDR3 region has the DNA TGTGCCAGCATAGGGACAGGGGTCCACCACGAGCAGTACTTC. This translates into CASIGTGVHHEQYF.

In regard to this clone: The same CDR3 is also encoded by other DNA sequences in this sample. The gene calls are TRBV7-2 and TRBJ2-7, with D hard to call. The V end was cut by 0 bases, the J end by 0 bases, with 6 bases between. CDR3 size: 14 residues. The V gene's germline CDR1 is SGHTA and CDR2 FQGNSA. CDR3 amino acids: CASSLAGSSYEQYF. CDR3 DNA: TGTGCCAGCAGCTTAGCCGGGTCCTCCTACGAGCAGTACTTC. Together with reference TRBV7-2 and TRBJ2-7, the CDR3 gives the full variable domain: GAGVSQSPSNKVTEKGKDVELRCDPISGHTALYWYRQSLGQGLEFLIYFQGNSAPDKSGLPSDRFSAERTGGSVSTLTIQRTQQEDSAVYLCASSLAGSSYEQYFGPGTRLTVT.

V gene TRBV18 combines with J gene TRBJ1-5; 9 positions match TRBD1. Trimming cost V 4 bases and J 5 bases; bases outside gene matches: 3. The CDR3 loop spans 14 amino acids. CDR1 and CDR2 from the germline V gene are KGHSH and LQKENI. The CDR3 bases are TGTGCCAGCTCACTGACAGGGGGGGATCAGCCCCAGCATTTT. Its translation: CASSLTGGDQPQHF.

This clone was observed a handful of times. V is TRBV9 and J is TRBJ2-7; 9 positions agree with TRBD2. The germline CDR1 and CDR2 sequences are SGDLS and YYNGEE. This CDR3 comprises 18 residues. V gave up 0 bases and J gave up 7 bases; unmatched junction bases: 17. The CDR3 sequence: CASSVDFSGSLLAGEQYF. The CDR3 DNA sequence: TGTGCCAGCAGCGTAGACTTTAGCGGGTCACTCCTAGCGGGGGAGCAGTACTTC. Full variable domain (missing parts from reference TRBV9 and TRBJ2-7): DSGVTQTPKHLITATGQRVTLRCSPRSGDLSVYWYQQSLDQGLQFLIQYYNGEERAKGNILERFSAQQFPDLHSELNLSSLELGDSALYFCASSVDFSGSLLAGEQYFGPGTRLTVT.

V and J are TRBV6-5 and TRBJ2-2; maybe TRBD1 (7 bases). CDR3 length equals 14 residues. CDR1 is MNHEY, CDR2 SVGAGI, per germline. Trimming shortened V by 6 bases and J by 7 bases, and 15 bases separated the two germline ends. The CDR3 is CASSRPGGGGELFF. CDR3 coding DNA: TGTGCCAGCAGCCGCCCAGGGGGAGGCGGGGAGCTGTTTTTT.

The chain couples TRBV19 to TRBJ1-5, with 8 bases identical to TRBD1. CDR1 and CDR2 from the germline V gene are LNHDA and SQIVND (reference sequence). The CDR3 is 19 residues long. With V trimmed by 0 bases and J by 1 base, 11 bases remained unmatched. Here the CDR3 DNA reads TGTGCCAGTAGTATAGATCTCGCAGGGGGCGTAAGGAGCAATCAGCCCCAGCATTTT. This sequence encodes CASSIDLAGGVRSNQPQHF.

With regard to this clone: This CDR3 is also generated by other DNA sequences in the sample. This chain connects TRBV5-4 to TRBJ2-1; unclear D gene. The CDR3 extends over 13 amino acids. Trimming left V 0 bases short and J 4 bases short, with 5 bases between. CDR1 is SGHNT, CDR2 YYREEE, per germline (reference sequence). Written as DNA, the CDR3 is TGTGCCAGCAGCTTGGGCCAGTACAATGAGCAGTTCTTC. It yields the protein CASSLGQYNEQFF.

The chain uses TRBV7-9 and TRBJ2-3, with 13 nucleotides matching TRBD2. V shed 5 bases and J 11 bases; nucleotides not matched to a gene: 16. This CDR3 is 17 amino acids long. Germline CDR1 SEHNR, CDR2 FQNEAQ (reference sequence). The CDR3 DNA reads as TGTGCCAGCAGCAGAGGACGGGAGGGACTAGCGGGAAATGTGCAGTATTTT. Its translation is CASSRGREGLAGNVQYF.

The CDR3 here is CASSHGLAGSGEQYF. Written as DNA, the CDR3 is TGTGCCAGCAGTCACGGACTAGCGGGATCAGGTGAGCAGTACTTC. This rearrangement joins TRBV27 to TRBJ2-7; TRBD2 matches 12 bases. There are 15 residues in the CDR3. With V trimmed by 5 bases and J by 7 bases, 9 bases remained unmatched. Germline loops: CDR1 MNHEY, CDR2 SMNVEV (reference sequence).

The V call is TRBV24-1, the J call TRBJ2-3; D uncertain. The CDR3 is 14 amino acids. V shed 3 bases and J shed 2 bases, with 8 bases lying between them. Per germline, CDR1 KGHDR and CDR2 SFDVKD. This CDR3 is CATSDRTSTDTQYF. The CDR3 bases are TGTGCCACCAGTGATAGAACTTCCACAGATACGCAGTATTTT.

The rearrangement uses TRBV2 and TRBJ1-1; D not resolved. The CDR3 extends over 13 amino acids. With 8 bases removed from V and 6 bases from J, the gap between germline ends came to 16 bases. Germline CDR1 is SNHLY and CDR2 is FYNNEI. CDR3 sequence: CASQDIGPAEAFF. The DNA of the CDR3 is TGTGCCAGCCAAGACATCGGTCCTGCTGAAGCTTTCTTT.

The V and J genes are TRBV6-6 and TRBJ1-2; TRBD1 matches 7 bases. CDR1 and CDR2 from the germline V gene are MNHNY and SVGAGI (reference sequence). The CDR3 is 14 residues long. V gave up 6 bases and J gave up 8 bases; unmatched junction bases: 12. The CDR3 DNA reads TGTGCCAGCAGGTCCGGGACAGACCTCTCCGGCTACACCTTC. This translates into CASRSGTDLSGYTF.

The chain has TRBV19 and TRBJ1-2; D is possibly TRBD1 (5 bases). The CDR3 totals 15 residues. The V end was cut by 6 bases, the J end by 1 base, with 15 bases between. Germline CDR1 LNHDA, CDR2 SQIVND (reference sequence). The CDR3 DNA reads as TGTGCCAGTAGCCTCCCGGGGGATTTTAACTATGGCTACACCTTC. Its translation is CASSLPGDFNYGYTF.

The chain employs TRBV5-1 and TRBJ2-7; D is unresolved. V gave up 3 bases and J gave up 0 bases, with 4 bases separating them. Germline V gene data show CDR1 as SGHRS and CDR2 as YFSETQ. This CDR3 is 12 amino acids long. The CDR3 sequence: CASSSVSYEQYF. The CDR3 nucleotides are TGCGCCAGCAGCTCCGTCTCCTACGAGCAGTACTTC. Variable domain in full (rest from reference TRBV5-1 and TRBJ2-7): KAGVTQTPRYLIKTRGQQVTLSCSPISGHRSVSWYQQTPGQGLQFLFEYFSETQRNKGNFPGRFSGRQFSNSRSEMNVSTLELGDSALYLCASSSVSYEQYFGPGTRLTVT.

The chain carries TRBV7-9 and TRBJ1-5, with 11 bases that match TRBD1. Germline V gene sequence: CDR1 SEHNR, CDR2 FQNEAQ (reference sequence). Germline trimming cut 1 base from V and 6 bases from J; bases unmatched to any gene: 2. This CDR3 region has 15 residues. The CDR3 spells CASSLGTGGGQPQHF. As DNA, the CDR3 is TGTGCCAGCAGCTTAGGGACAGGGGGCGGTCAGCCCCAGCATTTT.

The V and J genes are TRBV19 and TRBJ1-2; no firm D call. V lost 1 base, J lost 1 base, and 4 bases lay in between. The CDR3 extends over 13 amino acids. Germline CDR1 and CDR2: LNHDA and SQIVND (reference sequence). The CDR3 protein is CASSIAVNYGYTF. CDR3 coding DNA: TGTGCCAGTAGTATAGCAGTTAACTATGGCTACACCTTC.

The J gene is TRBJ1-6, the V gene TRBV9; 10 nucleotides align to TRBD1. CDR1 SGDLS and CDR2 YYNGEE come from the germline V gene. The CDR3 has 18 amino acids. With V trimmed by 4 bases and J by 5 bases, 12 bases remained unmatched. The CDR3: CASSQSAGGTGDNSPLHF. DNA for the CDR3: TGTGCCAGCAGCCAAAGTGCGGGGGGGACAGGGGATAATTCACCCCTCCACTTT.

The chain joins TRBV6-4 to TRBJ1-5; D is unclear. In germline, CDR1 is MRHNA, CDR2 SNTAGT. Between the trimmed V and J ends, which lost 0 bases and 2 bases, there was a span of 11 bases. The CDR3 sequence is 16 residues long. The CDR3 region has the DNA TGTGCCAGCAGTGACTCGAACGGGAGTCGCAATCAGCCCCAGCATTTT. Residues: CASSDSNGSRNQPQHF.